A single sample is the source of the 6 T cell receptor beta chains below, sequenced in a study of CD8 T cells in Susac syndrome. 0.5 to 1 ug RNA was reverse transcribed with random hexamers. TCRdb reanalysed the immunoSEQ multiplex PCR reads using MiXCR and keeps one entry per CDR3 protein. Altogether just over 80,000 distinct CDR3 sequences are present, around 94% being singletons, with the ten largest covering 0.26%. Sequencing was done on a sample of CD8+ T cells from PBMCs. These receptors all come from a human donor in good health.

The CDR3 nucleotides are TGTGCCAGCAGTTACCCTACCGTAGCGGGAGGCACAGATACGCAGTATTTT. Its translation: CASSYPTVAGGTDTQYF. This chain connects TRBV6-2 or TRBV6-3 to TRBJ2-3; TRBD2 aligns across 9 bases. CDR1 and CDR2 from the germline V gene are MNHEY and SVGEGT. This CDR3 contains 17 residues. V trimming: 2 bases; J trimming: 1 base; junction bases outside the gene matches: 7.

The CDR3 coding sequence is TGTGCCAGCAGTTTTCTACCCAGGATCAATGAGCAGTTCTTC. Translated, it gives CASSFLPRINEQFF. The J gene is TRBJ2-1, the V gene TRBV27; no reliable D call. Trimming cost V 3 bases and J 6 bases, with 12 bases left between them. CDR3 length: 14 residues. The germline V gene encodes CDR1 MNHEY and CDR2 SMNVEV (reference sequence).

The chain couples TRBV29-1 to TRBJ2-1; D is possibly TRBD2 (6 bases). Germline V gene lookup returns CDR1 SQVTM and CDR2 ANQGSEA. V lost 7 bases, J lost 6 bases, and 19 bases lay in between. The CDR3 is made up of 14 amino acids. The CDR3 spells CSAEGTSDFNEQFF. Here the CDR3 DNA reads TGCAGCGCCGAGGGGACTTCTGACTTCAATGAGCAGTTCTTC.

This sequence joins TRBV20-1 and TRBJ2-2; 8 positions agree with TRBD1. Germline CDR1 DFQATT, CDR2 SNEGSKA (reference sequence). CDR3 length: 17 residues. With 0 bases clipped from V and 0 bases from J, the junction kept 6 bases outside the gene matches. DNA for the CDR3: TGCAGTGCTAGAGATCGACAGGGGTGGGCGAACACCGGGGAGCTGTTTTTT. It translates to CSARDRQGWANTGELFF.

The chain links TRBV30 to TRBJ2-1; D is perhaps TRBD1 (5 bases). Trimming removed 4 bases at V and 9 bases at J, with 13 bases between. The CDR3 sequence is 12 residues long. The germline gives CDR1 GTSNPN, CDR2 SVGIG (reference sequence). The CDR3 region is CAWTDRGGEQFF. In DNA form, the CDR3 reads TGTGCCTGGACCGACAGAGGTGGTGAGCAGTTCTTC.

This clonotype was picked up one time. The chain joins TRBV24-1 to TRBJ2-2; 8 positions agree with TRBD1. The length of the CDR3 is 17 residues. Germline CDR1 KGHDR, CDR2 SFDVKD. Trimming removed 3 bases from V and 0 bases from J; junction bases left unmatched: 5. The CDR3 region is CATSDPSGGANTGELFF. Written as DNA, the CDR3 is TGTGCCACCAGTGATCCATCAGGGGGCGCGAACACCGGGGAGCTGTTTTTT.